The 32 T cell receptor beta chains below all came from one sample that was sequenced in a study of blood T cell repertoires in COVID-19. The table came from immunoSEQ multiplex PCR; TCRdb's copy has only in-frame clones and leaves some out. The profile covers around 85,000 clones, with roughly 90% appearing a single time and around 4.5% taken by the ten largest. The sample was peripheral blood. The receptors originated from a woman older than 75 with active or convalescent COVID-19.

This chain connects TRBV7-9 to TRBJ2-7, with 7 bases matching TRBD2. The length of the CDR3 is 14 residues. Per the germline V gene, CDR1 is SEHNR and CDR2 is FQNEAQ (reference sequence). The ends lost 5 bases at V and 4 bases at J; junction bases unmatched: 8. CDR3 in DNA: TGTGCCAGCAGCCTCGTGGGCGGGAGTTACGAGCAGTACTTC. Its translation: CASSLVGGSYEQYF.

The chain uses TRBV7-9 and TRBJ1-3, with D hard to call. V lost 7 bases to trimming and J lost 8 bases, with 12 bases between them. Germline V gene sequence: CDR1 SEHNR, CDR2 FQNEAQ (reference sequence). The CDR3 is made up of 12 amino acids. The CDR3 coding sequence is TGTGCCAGCAATGAACGGGGATACACCATATATTTT. This sequence encodes CASNERGYTIYF.

This CDR3 reads CASSLNSGNTGELFF. Here the CDR3 DNA reads TGTGCCAGCAGTTTAAATTCAGGGAACACCGGGGAGCTGTTTTTT. The chain uses TRBV27 and TRBJ2-2; D call uncertain. Looked up from germline, CDR1 is MNHEY and CDR2 is SMNVEV (reference sequence). Trimming took 2 bases from V and 1 from J, leaving 8 bases between them. This CDR3 comprises 15 residues.

V and J are TRBV27 and TRBJ1-6, with TRBD1 matching over 11 bases. CDR3 size: 15 residues. Losses at the gene ends were 5 bases for V and 9 bases for J; bases not matched to a gene: 6. The germline CDR1 and CDR2 sequences are MNHEY and SMNVEV (reference sequence). CDR3 in DNA: TGTGCCAGCAGTCCCGTCGGACAGGGGGCTTCACCCCTCCACTTT. This gives the protein CASSPVGQGASPLHF.

The V call is TRBV7-2, the J call TRBJ1-2; D is uncertain. The ends were cut back, 5 bases at V and 0 bases at J, with 13 bases in the middle. The CDR3 loop spans 15 amino acids. Germline CDR1 SGHTA, CDR2 FQGNSA. This CDR3 is CASSTRSGTNYGYTF. Here the CDR3 DNA reads TGTGCCAGCAGCACCCGGTCGGGGACTAACTATGGCTACACCTTC.

This chain connects TRBV9 to TRBJ2-1; 10 bases match TRBD2. CDR1 is SGDLS and CDR2 is YYNGEE in the germline V gene. V lost 1 base to trimming and J lost 15 bases; unmatched junction nucleotides: 16. The CDR3 covers 16 residues. The CDR3 is CASSVTPLAGGASLFF. CDR3 sequence (DNA): TGTGCCAGCAGCGTAACCCCCTTAGCGGGAGGCGCGTCCCTGTTCTTC.

This clone was detected only a few times. This sequence joins TRBV19 and TRBJ2-3, with 7 bases that match TRBD1. CDR1 LNHDA and CDR2 SQIVND come from the germline V gene (reference sequence). This CDR3 spans 14 amino acids. The ends lost 3 bases at V and 6 bases at J; junction bases unmatched: 6. CDR3 residues: CASSMETGADTQYF. DNA of the CDR3: TGTGCCAGTAGTATGGAAACAGGGGCGGATACGCAGTATTTT.

The chain has TRBV5-4 and TRBJ2-2, with D possibly being TRBD2 (6 bases). CDR1 is SGHNT and CDR2 is YYREEE in the germline V gene (reference sequence). The CDR3 is 15 amino acids. V was clipped by 0 bases and J by 8 bases, with 14 bases between them. The CDR3 reads CASSLAVGGLGELFF. The CDR3 DNA follows: TGTGCCAGCAGCTTGGCCGTCGGGGGTCTGGGGGAGCTGTTTTTT.

This chain links TRBV9 with TRBJ2-7; 8 bases align to TRBD1. This CDR3 region has 15 residues. V trimming: 3 bases; J trimming: 6 bases; junction bases outside the gene matches: 11. The germline gives CDR1 SGDLS, CDR2 YYNGEE. The CDR3 DNA reads as TGTGCCAGCAGCGGACAGGGGCTTATAAGCGGCGAGCAGTACTTC. Its translation: CASSGQGLISGEQYF.

J is TRBJ1-1 and V is TRBV6-4; TRBD1 might be the D (6 bases). V was pared by 6 bases and J by 1 base, with 15 bases between. The CDR3 totals 15 residues. Germline loops: CDR1 MRHNA, CDR2 SNTAGT. The CDR3 protein is CASRHEGHPNTEAFF. The CDR3, as DNA: TGTGCCAGCAGGCACGAGGGACACCCGAACACTGAAGCTTTCTTT.

The sample holds one count of this clone. V gene TRBV10-1 combines with J gene TRBJ2-1, with 8 bases matching TRBD2. Per the germline V gene, CDR1 is WNHNN and CDR2 is SYGVQD (reference sequence). With V trimmed by 4 bases and J by 4 bases, 3 bases remained unmatched. The CDR3 extends over 14 amino acids. This chain's CDR3 is CASSVKREYNEQFF. For the CDR3, the DNA is TGCGCCAGCAGTGTCAAGCGGGAGTACAATGAGCAGTTCTTC.

This rearrangement joins TRBV6-6 to TRBJ1-1; D perhaps matches TRBD1 (5 bases). CDR3 size: 14 residues. CDR1 MNHNY and CDR2 SVGAGI come from the germline V gene (reference sequence). The ends were cut back, 3 bases at V and 4 bases at J, with 12 bases in the middle. As DNA, the CDR3 is TGTGCCAGCAGTTATGCCTCGGGGGGCACTGAAGCTTTCTTT. Its translation is CASSYASGGTEAFF.

This clone was seen only once. The CDR3 DNA reads TGTGCCAGCTCACCAACGGGACAGGGATACTCACCCCTCCACTTT. Protein: CASSPTGQGYSPLHF. V is TRBV18 and J is TRBJ1-6; 9 positions match TRBD1. This CDR3 spans 15 amino acids. The V segment lost 2 bases and the J segment 10 bases; nucleotides outside the gene matches: 6. Germline-derived CDR1 and CDR2 are KGHSH and LQKENI.

In its sample, this clone was seen once. The chain combines TRBV5-1 with TRBJ2-1; the D gene is possibly TRBD1 (6 bases). V was shortened by 0 bases and J by 7 bases, with 11 bases between the two germline ends. The CDR3 spans 14 residues. Germline values: CDR1 SGHRS, CDR2 YFSETQ. This CDR3 reads CASSLVSGENEQFF. As DNA, the CDR3 is TGCGCCAGCAGCTTGGTTTCAGGGGAGAATGAGCAGTTCTTC.

This chain links TRBV7-9 with TRBJ1-2; 10 bases are shared with TRBD1. CDR3 length equals 16 residues. The V segment lost 5 bases and the J segment 5 bases; nucleotides outside the gene matches: 11. Germline CDR1 and CDR2: SEHNR and FQNEAQ (reference sequence). The CDR3 DNA sequence: TGTGCCAGCAGCACTCGACAGGGGGCAGAAGTGTATGGCTACACCTTC. Residues: CASSTRQGAEVYGYTF.

This clone has only one observation. The gene calls are TRBV27 and TRBJ1-2; TRBD1 aligns across 7 bases. The length of the CDR3 is 15 residues. V dropped 1 base and J dropped 1; count of bases not matched to a gene: 3. The germline gives CDR1 MNHEY, CDR2 SMNVEV (reference sequence). CDR3: CASSLWGTDNYGYTF. Written as DNA, the CDR3 is TGTGCCAGCAGTTTATGGGGGACAGATAACTATGGCTACACCTTC.

The rearrangement uses TRBV7-9 and TRBJ1-5; TRBD1 aligns across 10 bases. Germline trimming cut 4 bases from V and 2 bases from J; bases unmatched to any gene: 11. CDR1 and CDR2 from the germline V gene are SEHNR and FQNEAQ (reference sequence). CDR3 length: 18 residues. The CDR3 bases are TGTGCCAGCAGCTCCCAGGGACAGGGGAGTAGTGGCAATCAGCCCCAGCATTTT. It encodes CASSSQGQGSSGNQPQHF.

This sequence joins TRBV25-1 and TRBJ2-7; the D gene is possibly TRBD2 (5 bases). V lost 3 bases, J lost 0 bases, and 12 bases lay in between. The V gene's germline CDR1 is MGHDK and CDR2 SYGVNS. The CDR3 loop spans 15 amino acids. CDR3 sequence (DNA): TGTGCCAGCAGTGACCGGACTGCCCCCTCCTACGAGCAGTACTTC. Translated, it gives CASSDRTAPSYEQYF.

V and J are TRBV19 and TRBJ2-3, with a tentative D call TRBD2 (7 bases). The germline V gene encodes CDR1 LNHDA and CDR2 SQIVND (reference sequence). The CDR3 spans 16 residues. V dropped 5 bases and J dropped 2 bases, with 17 bases sitting between them. CDR3 amino acids: CASSSPRAGATDTQYF. CDR3 in DNA: TGTGCCAGTAGTTCCCCTAGGGCGGGGGCCACAGATACGCAGTATTTT.

DNA for the CDR3: TGTGCCATACTCAACTGGGACAGGCCTAGCGAGCAGTACTTC. This codes for CAILNWDRPSEQYF. This sequence joins TRBV28 and TRBJ2-7; TRBD1 aligns across 8 bases. CDR3 size: 14 residues. Trimming removed 10 bases from V and 6 bases from J; junction bases left unmatched: 14. CDR1 is MDHEN, CDR2 SYDVKM, per germline.

The V and J genes are TRBV5-4 and TRBJ2-2; D may be TRBD1 (5 bases). This CDR3 is 16 amino acids long. Germline CDR1 reads SGHNT; CDR2 reads YYREEE (reference sequence). V was cut by 2 bases and J by 2 bases, with 13 bases left in between. The CDR3 DNA is TGTGCCAGCAGCTTAAATCAGGGTCTAAACACCGGGGAGCTGTTTTTT. Its protein is CASSLNQGLNTGELFF.

The chain uses TRBV10-1 and TRBJ2-6, with 8 bases matching TRBD1. The length of the CDR3 is 21 residues. The germline V gene has CDR1 WNHNN and CDR2 SYGVQD (reference sequence). The V gene end was trimmed by 6 bases and the J gene end by 1 base; junction bases not matched to a gene: 20. The CDR3 sequence is CASSSPGQGGSWLSGANVLTF. CDR3 in DNA: TGCGCCAGCAGCAGCCCCGGACAGGGAGGCAGTTGGCTTTCTGGGGCCAACGTCCTGACTTTC.

The chain recombines TRBV11-3 with TRBJ2-1; D may be TRBD1 (5 bases). CDR3 length: 13 residues. The V end lost 0 bases, the J end lost 6 bases, and 6 bases lay between the germline ends. Germline V gene lookup returns CDR1 SGHNT and CDR2 YENEEA. The CDR3: CASSLEGANEQFF. The CDR3 bases are TGTGCCAGCAGCTTAGAAGGGGCCAATGAGCAGTTCTTC.

This clone was counted once. The J gene is TRBJ1-4, the V gene TRBV7-9, with 7 nucleotides matching TRBD1. The CDR3 extends over 15 amino acids. The germline V gene encodes CDR1 SEHNR and CDR2 FQNEAQ (reference sequence). V was clipped by 2 bases and J by 8 bases; unmatched bases: 8. The CDR3: CASSLHRDSGEKLFF. CDR3 nucleotides: TGTGCCAGCAGCTTACACCGGGACAGTGGCGAAAAACTGTTTTTT.

V is TRBV7-2 and J is TRBJ2-6, with 7 nucleotides matching TRBD1. Trimming at V came to 3 bases and at J to 7 bases, leaving 18 bases not matched to a gene. The germline gives CDR1 SGHTA, CDR2 FQGNSA. The CDR3 length is 19 residues. CDR3 sequence reads: CASSFWSTRQGTVANVLTF. The CDR3 coding sequence is TGTGCCAGCAGCTTTTGGTCTACAAGACAGGGTACCGTTGCCAACGTCCTGACTTTC.

V gene TRBV7-2 combines with J gene TRBJ2-7, with 8 bases aligning to TRBD1. There are 16 residues in the CDR3. Unmatched junction bases numbered 16, after V lost 5 bases and J lost 7 bases. CDR1 and CDR2 from the germline V gene are SGHTA and FQGNSA. The CDR3 sequence is CASSQSRDRRLKEQYF. The DNA of the CDR3 is TGTGCCAGCAGCCAAAGCCGGGACAGGAGGTTGAAAGAGCAGTACTTC.

The chain links TRBV5-1 to TRBJ2-3, with a weak D call TRBD2 (5 bases). V was clipped by 0 bases and J by 0 bases, with 8 bases between them. CDR3 length: 15 amino acids. Germline V lookup: CDR1 SGHRS, CDR2 YFSETQ. CDR3 sequence reads: CASSLDGDSTDTQYF. The CDR3 DNA follows: TGCGCCAGCAGCTTGGACGGGGATAGCACAGATACGCAGTATTTT.

This chain links TRBV5-4 with TRBJ1-1, with 8 bases identical to TRBD1. The germline V gene has CDR1 SGHNT and CDR2 YYREEE (reference sequence). Losses at the gene ends were 0 bases for V and 3 bases for J; bases not matched to a gene: 7. This CDR3 is 16 amino acids long. The chain's CDR3 is CASSLDSTGGDTEAFF. DNA of the CDR3: TGTGCCAGCAGCTTGGACTCTACAGGGGGGGACACTGAAGCTTTCTTT.

The V call is TRBV6-6, the J call TRBJ2-7, with 7 bases fitting TRBD2. The CDR3 is made up of 12 amino acids. Germline trimming cut 8 bases from V and 3 bases from J; bases unmatched to any gene: 4. Germline V gene lookup returns CDR1 MNHNY and CDR2 SVGAGI (reference sequence). CDR3 coding DNA: TGTGCCAGCGCCCAGCGGGACTACGAGCAGTACTTC. This gives the protein CASAQRDYEQYF.

The chain couples TRBV19 to TRBJ1-2; D is perhaps TRBD1 (6 bases). The CDR3 contains 13 residues. The V and J ends lost 3 bases and 6 bases respectively, with 11 bases between them. CDR1 is LNHDA, CDR2 SQIVND, per germline (reference sequence). The CDR3 sequence: CASSMARGNGYTF. The CDR3 nucleotides are TGTGCCAGTAGTATGGCCAGGGGCAATGGCTACACCTTC.

The chain links TRBV2 to TRBJ2-3; 7 nucleotides line up with TRBD1. The CDR3 spans 15 residues. The V gene's germline CDR1 is SNHLY and CDR2 FYNNEI. Trimming at V came to 5 bases and at J to 0 bases, leaving 5 bases not matched to a gene. The CDR3 DNA reads TGTGCCAGCAGTAGACAGGGCGCTAGCACAGATACGCAGTATTTT. This encodes CASSRQGASTDTQYF.

This clone showed up just a few times. The genes are TRBV5-1 and TRBJ2-7; D possibly corresponds to TRBD2 (5 bases). V lost 0 bases and J lost 5, with 12 bases in between. The CDR3 is made up of 14 amino acids. Germline values: CDR1 SGHRS, CDR2 YFSETQ. CDR3: CASSLAQDGDEQYF. DNA for the CDR3: TGCGCCAGCAGCTTGGCCCAGGACGGGGACGAGCAGTACTTC. Filled out from reference TRBV5-1 and TRBJ2-7, the complete variable domain reads KAGVTQTPRYLIKTRGQQVTLSCSPISGHRSVSWYQQTPGQGLQFLFEYFSETQRNKGNFPGRFSGRQFSNSRSEMNVSTLELGDSALYLCASSLAQDGDEQYFGPGTRLTVT.